These 14 T cell receptor beta chains came from one sample sequenced in a study of T-cell reconstitution after alpha-beta-depleted transplantation in children. TCRbeta library construction was performed incorporating unique molecular identifiers. TCRdb reanalysed the PCR reads using MiXCR and keeps one entry per CDR3 protein. The sample contains more than 20,000 distinct CDR3 sequences, roughly a tenth of which appear only once. The source was PBMCs from the stem cell graft donor, collected from the stem cell graft. The receptors come from a human donor who donated a stem cell graft to a child with chronic granulomatous disease.

This clonotype showed up many times. V usage is TRBV15 and J usage is TRBJ2-2; 7 nucleotides line up with TRBD2. V was clipped by 0 bases and J by 11 bases; unmatched bases: 9. CDR1 is LNHNV and CDR2 is YYDKDF in the germline V gene (reference sequence). The CDR3 runs to 15 residues. The CDR3 sequence is CATSRDAAGSVELFF. The CDR3 bases are TGTGCCACCAGCAGAGATGCAGCGGGGTCCGTTGAGCTGTTTTTT.

This clonotype has a count of ten or more. The rearrangement joins TRBV28 to TRBJ2-5; TRBD2 matches at 8 bases. CDR1 is MDHEN, CDR2 SYDVKM, per germline. Trimming cost V 6 bases and J 4 bases; bases outside gene matches: 10. The CDR3 loop spans 15 amino acids. The CDR3 here is CASRELAEQGETQYF. Here the CDR3 DNA reads TGTGCCAGCAGGGAACTAGCGGAGCAAGGAGAGACCCAGTACTTC.

This clonotype has a count of ten or more. The genes are TRBV3-1 and TRBJ2-1, with D possibly called TRBD1 or TRBD2 (5 bases each). This CDR3 contains 13 residues. CDR1 and CDR2 (germline): LGHDT, YNNKEL (reference sequence). V was trimmed by 5 bases and J by 8 bases, leaving 13 bases between them. The CDR3 here is CASSSPLGDEQFF. CDR3 nucleotide sequence: TGTGCCAGCAGCTCACCGTTGGGGGATGAGCAGTTCTTC.

Details on this clonotype: This may stem from a read error, because a much larger clone lies one nucleotide away. The rearrangement links TRBV7-2 to TRBJ2-5, with D unclear. Germline V gene lookup returns CDR1 SGHTA and CDR2 FQGNSA. The V gene lost 1 base and the J gene lost 10 bases, with 7 bases spanning the gap. CDR3 size: 11 residues. The DNA for the CDR3 is TGTGCCAGCAGCTTAGGGTCAAGCCAGTACTTC. This codes for CASSLGSSQYF.

A remark on this clonotype: The conserved final phenylalanine or tryptophan is absent from the CDR3, which likely points to a read error. The chain recombines TRBV7-6 with TRBJ2-1; TRBD1 is a possible D gene (6 bases). This CDR3 contains 17 residues. Looked up from germline, CDR1 is SGHVS and CDR2 is FNYEAQ. V was cut by 5 bases and J by 0 bases, with 17 bases left in between. The CDR3 sequence: CASSIEQGASSYNEQFL. CDR3 in DNA: TGTGCCAGCAGCATAGAACAGGGAGCGAGCTCCTACAATGAGCAGTTCTTG.

This clonotype appeared many times. The chain couples TRBV20-1 to TRBJ1-6; the match to TRBD1 covers 7 bases. The germline gives CDR1 DFQATT, CDR2 SNEGSKA (reference sequence). The CDR3 spans 15 residues. Germline trimming cut 4 bases from V and 10 bases from J; bases unmatched to any gene: 13. The CDR3 bases are TGCAGTGCTATTGATCCCGGGACAGTGGGCTCACCCCTCCACTTT. It translates to CSAIDPGTVGSPLHF.

This clonotype was counted many times. The chain links TRBV16 to TRBJ2-7, with TRBD2 identical over 7 bases. CDR1 is KGHSY, CDR2 FQNENV, per germline. V was pared by 4 bases and J by 4 bases, with 10 bases of the junction left unmatched. The CDR3 is 15 amino acids. CDR3 amino acids: CASSPSVASGYEQYF. The CDR3 bases are TGTGCCAGCAGCCCCTCAGTGGCTAGCGGTTACGAGCAGTACTTC. The full variable domain, completed using reference TRBV16 and TRBJ2-7, is GEEVAQTPKHLVRGEGQKAKLYCAPIKGHSYVFWYQQVLKNEFKFLISFQNENVFDETGMPKERFSAKCLPNSPCSLEIQATKLEDSAVYFCASSPSVASGYEQYFGPGTRLTVT.

The table lists this clonotype with many counts. This chain joins TRBV9 and TRBJ2-1, with D uncertain. The ends were cut back, 0 bases at V and 0 bases at J, with 4 bases in the middle. The length of the CDR3 is 14 residues. The V gene's germline CDR1 is SGDLS and CDR2 YYNGEE. The CDR3, as DNA: TGTGCCAGCAGCGTAGGGATCTCCTACAATGAGCAGTTCTTC. This translates into CASSVGISYNEQFF.

In its sample, this clonotype was seen many times. The chain carries TRBV27 and TRBJ2-5; D unresolved. CDR1 and CDR2 (germline): MNHEY, SMNVEV (reference sequence). The CDR3 is 15 residues long. V lost 0 bases to trimming and J lost 1 base, with 9 bases between them. The CDR3 region has the DNA TGTGCCAGCAGTTTATCCTCGAGGCCCCAAGAGACCCAGTACTTC. Its protein is CASSLSSRPQETQYF.

The table lists this clonotype with many counts. The chain carries TRBV28 and TRBJ2-2; D is perhaps TRBD2 (5 bases). Trimming shortened V by 6 bases and J by 0 bases, and 14 bases separated the two germline ends. The CDR3 sequence is 16 residues long. Germline CDR1 is MDHEN and CDR2 is SYDVKM. CDR3 amino acids: CASRVLGFPNTGELFF. Written as DNA, the CDR3 is TGTGCCAGCAGGGTACTAGGTTTCCCGAACACCGGGGAGCTGTTTTTT. Together with reference TRBV28 and TRBJ2-2, the CDR3 gives the full variable domain: DVKVTQSSRYLVKRTGEKVFLECVQDMDHENMFWYRQDPGLGLRLIYFSYDVKMKEKGDIPEGYSVSREKKERFSLILESASTNQTSMYLCASRVLGFPNTGELFFGEGSRLTVL.

There are many counts of this clonotype. The chain joins TRBV29-1 to TRBJ2-1; TRBD1 matches 8 bases. Trimming at V came to 3 bases and at J to 0 bases, leaving 7 bases not matched to a gene. The CDR3 has 16 residues. From germline, CDR1 is SQVTM and CDR2 ANQGSEA. This CDR3 reads CSVEGADRGSYNEQFF. The CDR3 bases are TGCAGCGTTGAGGGGGCCGACAGGGGCTCCTACAATGAGCAGTTCTTC.

This clonotype was seen repeatedly, ten times or more. The J gene is TRBJ2-2, the V gene TRBV20-1, with 11 bases identical to TRBD2. CDR3 length: 15 residues. J was trimmed by 8 bases and V by 2 bases; bases with no gene match: 7. Germline V CDR1 and CDR2: DFQATT, SNEGSKA (reference sequence). The CDR3 here is CSARISGRAWGELFF. CDR3 bases: TGCAGTGCTAGAATTAGCGGGAGGGCATGGGGGGAGCTGTTTTTT.

This clonotype was observed at least ten times. The chain uses TRBV7-2 and TRBJ2-7; TRBD1 is a possible D gene (6 bases). V shed 1 base and J shed 4 bases, with 17 bases lying between them. The CDR3 has 16 amino acids. CDR1 and CDR2 (germline): SGHTA, FQGNSA. In DNA, the CDR3 is TGTGCCAGCAGCTTAGAAAAGCAGGGGAATGTGTACGAGCAGTACTTC. Its protein is CASSLEKQGNVYEQYF.

This clonotype was observed once. This chain connects TRBV11-2 to TRBJ2-5; TRBD2 is a possible D gene (5 bases). Per germline, CDR1 SGHAT and CDR2 FQNNGV. This CDR3 region has 14 residues. The V end lost 1 base, the J end lost 5 bases, and 11 bases lay between the germline ends. CDR3 in DNA: TGTGCCAGCAGCTTAGGAGGCGGGCCGGAGACCCAGTACTTC. It encodes CASSLGGGPETQYF.